These T cell receptor beta chains were read from a single sample in a study of cytomegalovirus exposure and HLA in healthy donors. Method: immunoSEQ multiplex PCR; TCRdb's copy keeps in-frame clones and lacks some. This table has 200,000 to 250,000 clones, roughly 84% appearing once. What was sequenced was PBMCs. The receptors stem from a young woman in good health and CMV-seropositive. Each CDR3 is given with its conserved first and last residue. D genes are given only for firm matches. Only part of the rows carry a size: once, few, many, or a class if the clone is expanded.

DNA: TGCGCCAGCAGTGAGTCCCGTGGCGGTCAGCCCCAGCATTTT
CDR3: CASSESRGGQPQHF
D: .
V: TRBV10-2
size: .
J: TRBJ1-5

DNA: TGTGCCAGCAGTGGACTACACCGTGGGATGACTGAAGCTTTCTTT
CDR3: CASSGLHRGMTEAFF
D: .
V: TRBV5-6
size: .
J: TRBJ1-1

DNA: TGTGCCAGCAGCTTAGGGACTTTCACTAGCACAGATACGCAGTATTTT
CDR3: CASSLGTFTSTDTQYF
D: .
V: TRBV11-2
size: .
J: TRBJ2-3

DNA: TGTGCCAGCAGCTTGGTTGGCCACACCTACGAGCAGTACTTC
CDR3: CASSLVGHTYEQYF
D: .
V: TRBV5-6
size: .
J: TRBJ2-7

DNA: TGTGCCAGTAGCCTGCTGGCCAATCAGCCCCAGCATTTT
CDR3: CASSLLANQPQHF
D: .
V: TRBV19
size: few
J: TRBJ1-5

DNA: TGTGCCAGTAGTATGACAGGGTTCTATGGCTACACCTTC
CDR3: CASSMTGFYGYTF
D: TRBD1
V: TRBV19
size: .
J: TRBJ1-2

DNA: TGTGCCAGCAGTTACAGGGGAGACTACAATGAGCAGTTCTTC
CDR3: CASSYRGDYNEQFF
D: TRBD1
V: TRBV27
size: .
J: TRBJ2-1

DNA: TGCGCCAGCAGCCAAGACCTGGACTATCTAGATACGCAGTATTTT
CDR3: CASSQDLDYLDTQYF
D: .
V: TRBV4-1
size: once
J: TRBJ2-3

DNA: TGTGCCAGCAGTGAGTCGGCGGGGAACTACAATGAGCAGTTCTTC
CDR3: CASSESAGNYNEQFF
D: .
V: TRBV6-1
size: .
J: TRBJ2-1

DNA: TGTGCCAGCTCCCCCGGACAGATCCAAGAGACCCAGTACTTC
CDR3: CASSPGQIQETQYF
D: .
V: TRBV9
size: .
J: TRBJ2-5

DNA: TGCGCCAGTTCAGGCGGGGGCAGCTCCTACAATGAGCAGTTCTTC
CDR3: CASSGGGSSYNEQFF
D: .
V: TRBV10-1
size: .
J: TRBJ2-1

DNA: TGTGCCAGCAGTGGATCCGGGAGGAACACTGAAGCTTTCTTT
CDR3: CASSGSGRNTEAFF
D: .
V: TRBV6-1
size: .
J: TRBJ1-1

DNA: TGTGCCACCAGCTGGACAGGGTCTCGGGATGAAAAACTGTTTTTT
CDR3: CATSWTGSRDEKLFF
D: TRBD1
V: TRBV15
size: .
J: TRBJ1-4

DNA: TGTGCCAGCAGTGGGACAGGGGGAAAGTACACCGGGGAGCTGTTTTTT
CDR3: CASSGTGGKYTGELFF
D: TRBD1
V: TRBV6-6
size: .
J: TRBJ2-2

DNA: TGTGCCAGCAGCTTAGATCGGGATATCAGGGGGCGGCTTGGCTACACCTTC
CDR3: CASSLDRDIRGRLGYTF
D: TRBD1
V: TRBV11-2
size: .
J: TRBJ1-2

DNA: TGCAGTGCAAAGGGGAGGGGTGGCTACACCTTC
CDR3: CSAKGRGGYTF
D: .
V: TRBV20-1
size: .
J: TRBJ1-2

DNA: TGTGCCAGCGAACGGGGGATGAACACTGAAGCTTTCTTT
CDR3: CASERGMNTEAFF
D: .
V: TRBV2
size: .
J: TRBJ1-1

DNA: TGTGCCAGCAATCTAGCGGGAGGGCCCAACACCGGGGAGCTGTTTTTT
CDR3: CASNLAGGPNTGELFF
D: TRBD2
V: TRBV27
size: .
J: TRBJ2-2

DNA: TGTGCCTGGAGCGAGGGGGGGGGAGCCCGCAAAATTTATAGCAATCAGCCCCAGCATTTT
CDR3: CAWSEGGGARKIYSNQPQHF
D: .
V: TRBV30
size: .
J: TRBJ1-5

DNA: TGTGCCAGCAGTGAATTCGTTTTAACTGAAGCTTTCTTT
CDR3: CASSEFVLTEAFF
D: .
V: TRBV6-1
size: .
J: TRBJ1-1

DNA: TGTGCCAGTCAAGTTGGACTGTTTAGCACAGATACGCAGTATTTT
CDR3: CASQVGLFSTDTQYF
D: .
V: TRBV19
size: once
J: TRBJ2-3

DNA: TGTGCCAGCAGGGACAGGGCCGGGGCTTTCTTT
CDR3: CASRDRAGAFF
D: TRBD1
V: TRBV6-5
size: few
J: TRBJ1-1

DNA: TGCGCCAGCAGCCCCGGGACAGGCTTCAATCAGCCCCAGCATTTT
CDR3: CASSPGTGFNQPQHF
D: TRBD1
V: TRBV5-1
size: .
J: TRBJ1-5

DNA: TGTGCCAGCAGTTACTCGACAGCCGCCTCCTACGAGCAGTACTTC
CDR3: CASSYSTAASYEQYF
D: .
V: TRBV6-5
size: .
J: TRBJ2-7

DNA: TGTGCCAGCAGCCCCCGCGGGACTAGCGGGAACTACGAGCAGTACTTC
CDR3: CASSPRGTSGNYEQYF
D: TRBD2
V: TRBV9
size: .
J: TRBJ2-7

DNA: TGTGCCAGCAGTTCCCACAGGGGCTGGGATGGCTACACCTTC
CDR3: CASSSHRGWDGYTF
D: TRBD1
V: TRBV28
size: .
J: TRBJ1-2

DNA: TGTGCCACCACCAGGGACAGGGGCGCCACTGAAGCTTTCTTT
CDR3: CATTRDRGATEAFF
D: TRBD1
V: TRBV15
size: once
J: TRBJ1-1

DNA: TGTGCCAGCAGCTTTACCCCGGGACAGAAGCAGTACTTC
CDR3: CASSFTPGQKQYF
D: TRBD1
V: TRBV11-3
size: .
J: TRBJ2-7